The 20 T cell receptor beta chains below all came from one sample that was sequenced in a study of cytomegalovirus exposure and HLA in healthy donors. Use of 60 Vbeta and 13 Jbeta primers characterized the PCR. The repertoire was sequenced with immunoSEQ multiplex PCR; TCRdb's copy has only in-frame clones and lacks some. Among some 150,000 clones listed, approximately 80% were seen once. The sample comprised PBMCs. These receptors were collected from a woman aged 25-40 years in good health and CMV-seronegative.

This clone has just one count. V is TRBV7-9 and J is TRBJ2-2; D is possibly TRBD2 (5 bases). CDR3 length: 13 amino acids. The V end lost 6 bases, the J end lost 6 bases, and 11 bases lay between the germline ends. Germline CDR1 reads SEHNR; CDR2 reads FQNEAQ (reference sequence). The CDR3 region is CASSSLAPGELFF. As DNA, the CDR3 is TGTGCCAGCAGTTCCCTAGCTCCCGGGGAGCTGTTTTTT.

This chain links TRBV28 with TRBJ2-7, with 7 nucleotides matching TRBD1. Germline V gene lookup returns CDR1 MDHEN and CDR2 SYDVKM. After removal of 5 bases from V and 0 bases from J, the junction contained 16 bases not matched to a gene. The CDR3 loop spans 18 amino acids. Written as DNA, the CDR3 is TGTGCCAGCAGTCCCTCCGGTTGGGGGACAGTATACTCCTACGAGCAGTACTTC. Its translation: CASSPSGWGTVYSYEQYF. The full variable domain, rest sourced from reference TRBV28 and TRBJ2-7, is DVKVTQSSRYLVKRTGEKVFLECVQDMDHENMFWYRQDPGLGLRLIYFSYDVKMKEKGDIPEGYSVSREKKERFSLILESASTNQTSMYLCASSPSGWGTVYSYEQYFGPGTRLTVT.

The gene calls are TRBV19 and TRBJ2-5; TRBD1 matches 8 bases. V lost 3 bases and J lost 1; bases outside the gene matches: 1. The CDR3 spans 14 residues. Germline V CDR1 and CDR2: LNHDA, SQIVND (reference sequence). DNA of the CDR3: TGTGCCAGTAGTATTACAGGGGGCCAAGAGACCCAGTACTTC. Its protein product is CASSITGGQETQYF.

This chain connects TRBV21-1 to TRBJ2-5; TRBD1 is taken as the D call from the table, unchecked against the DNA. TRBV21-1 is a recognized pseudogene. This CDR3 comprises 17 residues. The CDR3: CASSKFPRDTYQETQYF. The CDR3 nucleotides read TGTGCCAGCAGCAAATTCCCACGGGACACGTACCAAGAGACCCAGTACTTC.

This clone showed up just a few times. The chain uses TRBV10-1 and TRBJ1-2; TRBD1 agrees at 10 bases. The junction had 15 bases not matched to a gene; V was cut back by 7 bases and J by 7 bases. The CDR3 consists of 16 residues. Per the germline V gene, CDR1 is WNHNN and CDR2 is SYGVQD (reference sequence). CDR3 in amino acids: CASKQNPGTGVAGYTF. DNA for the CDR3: TGCGCCAGCAAACAGAATCCCGGGACAGGGGTTGCTGGCTACACCTTC.

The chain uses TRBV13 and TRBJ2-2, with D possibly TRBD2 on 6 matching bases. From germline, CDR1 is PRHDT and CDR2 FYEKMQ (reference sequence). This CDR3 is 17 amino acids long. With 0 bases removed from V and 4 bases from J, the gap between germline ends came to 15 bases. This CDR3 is CASSLGPGRTGTGELFF. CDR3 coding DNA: TGTGCCAGCAGCTTAGGACCAGGGAGGACGGGCACCGGGGAGCTGTTTTTT.

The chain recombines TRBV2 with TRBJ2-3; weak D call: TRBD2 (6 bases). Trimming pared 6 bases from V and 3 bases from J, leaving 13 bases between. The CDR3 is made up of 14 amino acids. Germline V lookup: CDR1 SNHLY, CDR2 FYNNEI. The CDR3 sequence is CASRGGSRTDTQYF. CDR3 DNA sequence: TGTGCCAGCAGGGGGGGTTCCAGAACAGATACGCAGTATTTT.

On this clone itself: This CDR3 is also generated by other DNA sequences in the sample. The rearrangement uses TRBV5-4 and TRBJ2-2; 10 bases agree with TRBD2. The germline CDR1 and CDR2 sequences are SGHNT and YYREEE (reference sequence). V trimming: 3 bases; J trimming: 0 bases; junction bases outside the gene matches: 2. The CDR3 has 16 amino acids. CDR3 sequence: CASSSGLAANTGELFF. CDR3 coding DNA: TGTGCCAGCAGCTCTGGACTAGCGGCGAACACCGGGGAGCTGTTTTTT.

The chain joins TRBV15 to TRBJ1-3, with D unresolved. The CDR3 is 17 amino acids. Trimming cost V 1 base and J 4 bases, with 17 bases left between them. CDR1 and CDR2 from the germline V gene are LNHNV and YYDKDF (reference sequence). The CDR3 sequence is CATSRARSEPVGNTIYF. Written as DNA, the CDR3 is TGTGCCACCAGCAGAGCCAGGTCCGAGCCGGTGGGAAACACCATATATTTT.

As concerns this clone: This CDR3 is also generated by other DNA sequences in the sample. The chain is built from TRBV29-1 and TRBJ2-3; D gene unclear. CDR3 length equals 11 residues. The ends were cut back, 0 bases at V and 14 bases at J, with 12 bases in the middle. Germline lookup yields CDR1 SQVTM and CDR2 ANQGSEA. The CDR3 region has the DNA TGCAGCGTTGAAGACTTAAAGAGCTGGTATTTT. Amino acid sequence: CSVEDLKSWYF.

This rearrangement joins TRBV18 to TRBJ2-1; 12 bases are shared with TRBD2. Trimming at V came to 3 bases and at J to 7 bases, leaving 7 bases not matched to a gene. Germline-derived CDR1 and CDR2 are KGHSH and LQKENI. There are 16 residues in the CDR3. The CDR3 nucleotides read TGTGCCAGCTCACCCATGACTAGCGGGAGTGTGAATGAGCAGTTCTTC. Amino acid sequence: CASSPMTSGSVNEQFF. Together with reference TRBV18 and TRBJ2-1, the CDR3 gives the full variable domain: NAGVMQNPRHLVRRRGQEARLRCSPMKGHSHVYWYRQLPEEGLKFMVYLQKENIIDESGMPKERFSAEFPKEGPSILRIQQVVRGDSAAYFCASSPMTSGSVNEQFFGPGTRLTVL.

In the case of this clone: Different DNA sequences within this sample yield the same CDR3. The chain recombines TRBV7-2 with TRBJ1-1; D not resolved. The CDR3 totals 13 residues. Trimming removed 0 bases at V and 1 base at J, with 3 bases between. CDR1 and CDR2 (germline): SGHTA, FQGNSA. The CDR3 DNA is TGTGCCAGCAGCTTAGCGAGGAACACTGAAGCTTTCTTT. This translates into CASSLARNTEAFF.

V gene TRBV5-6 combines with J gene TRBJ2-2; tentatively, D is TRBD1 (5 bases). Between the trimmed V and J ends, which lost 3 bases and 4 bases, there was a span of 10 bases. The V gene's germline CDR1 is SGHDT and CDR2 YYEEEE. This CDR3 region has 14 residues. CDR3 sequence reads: CASSSTATTGELFF. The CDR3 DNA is TGTGCCAGCAGCTCGACAGCTACCACCGGGGAGCTGTTTTTT. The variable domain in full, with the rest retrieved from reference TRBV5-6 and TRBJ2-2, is DAGVTQSPTHLIKTRGQQVTLRCSPKSGHDTVSWYQQALGQGPQFIFQYYEEEERQRGNFPDRFSGHQFPNYSSELNVNALLLGDSALYLCASSSTATTGELFFGEGSRLTVL.

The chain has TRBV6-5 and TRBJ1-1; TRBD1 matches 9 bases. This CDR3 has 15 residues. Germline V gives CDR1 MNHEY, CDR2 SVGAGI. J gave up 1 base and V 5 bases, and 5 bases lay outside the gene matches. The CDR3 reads CASSGGTGQNTEAFF. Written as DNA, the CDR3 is TGTGCCAGCAGTGGCGGGACAGGGCAGAACACTGAAGCTTTCTTT.

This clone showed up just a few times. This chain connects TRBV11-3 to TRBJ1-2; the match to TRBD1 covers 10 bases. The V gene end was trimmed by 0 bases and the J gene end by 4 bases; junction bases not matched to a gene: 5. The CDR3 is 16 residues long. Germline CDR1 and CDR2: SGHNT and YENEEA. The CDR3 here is CASSLDGDRGSYGYTF. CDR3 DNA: TGTGCCAGCAGCTTAGATGGGGACAGGGGATCCTATGGCTACACCTTC.

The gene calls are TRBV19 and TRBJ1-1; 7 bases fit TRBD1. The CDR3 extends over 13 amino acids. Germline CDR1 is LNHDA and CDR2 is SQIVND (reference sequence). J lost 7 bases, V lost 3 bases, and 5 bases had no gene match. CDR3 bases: TGTGCCAGTAGTATGAGGGACAGCCTTGAAGCTTTCTTT. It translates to CASSMRDSLEAFF.

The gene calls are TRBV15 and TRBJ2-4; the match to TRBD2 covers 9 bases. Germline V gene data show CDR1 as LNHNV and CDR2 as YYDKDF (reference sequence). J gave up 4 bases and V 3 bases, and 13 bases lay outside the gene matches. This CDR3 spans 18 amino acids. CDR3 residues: CATSRTLAGGAQKNIQYF. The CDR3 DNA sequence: TGTGCCACCAGCAGGACCCTGGCGGGGGGGGCGCAAAAAAACATTCAGTACTTC.

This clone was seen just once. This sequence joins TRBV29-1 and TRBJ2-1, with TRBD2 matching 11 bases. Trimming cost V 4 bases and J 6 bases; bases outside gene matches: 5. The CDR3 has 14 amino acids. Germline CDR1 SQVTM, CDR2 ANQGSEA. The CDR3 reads CSVVRLAGTNEQFF. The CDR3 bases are TGCAGCGTTGTAAGACTAGCGGGGACCAATGAGCAGTTCTTC.

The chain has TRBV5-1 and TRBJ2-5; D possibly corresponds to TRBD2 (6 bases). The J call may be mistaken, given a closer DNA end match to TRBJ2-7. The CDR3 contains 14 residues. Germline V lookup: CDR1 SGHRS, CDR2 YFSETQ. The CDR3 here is CASSLAGDSYEQYF. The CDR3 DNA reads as TGCGCCAGCAGCTTGGCGGGAGACTCCTACGAGCAGTACTTC.

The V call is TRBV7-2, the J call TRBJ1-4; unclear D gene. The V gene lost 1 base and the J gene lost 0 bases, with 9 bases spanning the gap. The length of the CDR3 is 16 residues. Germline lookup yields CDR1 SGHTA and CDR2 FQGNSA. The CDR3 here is CASSLEGTTTNEKLFF. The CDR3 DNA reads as TGTGCCAGCAGCTTAGAAGGCACTACAACTAATGAAAAACTGTTTTTT.